Presented here are 27 T cell receptor beta chains from one specimen sequenced in a study of blood T cell repertoires in COVID-19. TCRdb's copy holds only in-frame clones and misses some; the assay was immunoSEQ multiplex PCR. The repertoire holds 300,000 to 350,000 clones, with about 90% as singletons. Sequencing was carried out using peripheral blood. Every receptor here comes from a woman between 70 and 85 years old with COVID-19, enrolled during active disease.

V usage is TRBV27 and J usage is TRBJ1-2; tentative D call: TRBD1 (6 bases). V gave up 5 bases and J gave up 4 bases, with 14 bases separating them. Germline V gene data show CDR1 as MNHEY and CDR2 as SMNVEV (reference sequence). The CDR3 runs 14 residues. The CDR3 loop reads CASSIQGRGYGYTF. The CDR3, as DNA: TGTGCCAGCAGTATACAGGGAAGAGGCTATGGCTACACCTTC.

This clone appeared once. J is TRBJ2-7 and V is TRBV12-3 or TRBV12-4; TRBD1 might be the D (6 bases). V shed 5 bases and J shed 3 bases, with 11 bases lying between them. The CDR3 contains 13 residues. This CDR3 reads CASSQGRNYEQYF. The CDR3 nucleotides read TGTGCCAGCAGTCAGGGGCGGAACTACGAGCAGTACTTC.

In DNA form, the CDR3 reads TGTGCCAGCAGCCAAGATCTACAGGGGAAGGGCTACACCTTC. Its protein product is CASSQDLQGKGYTF. V is TRBV14 and J is TRBJ1-2, with 7 bases matching TRBD1. Germline values: CDR1 SGHDN, CDR2 FVKESK. The CDR3 runs 14 residues. Trimming took 0 bases from V and 8 from J; bases not matched to a gene: 6.

V is TRBV9 and J is TRBJ2-1, with 14 positions matching TRBD2. Germline CDR1 reads SGDLS; CDR2 reads YYNGEE. The ends lost 2 bases at V and 7 bases at J; junction bases unmatched: 11. The CDR3 covers 18 residues. The CDR3 nucleotides are TGTGCCAGCAGCGTTACGACTAGCGGGGGGGCCGGATCGAATGAGCAGTTCTTC. As protein: CASSVTTSGGAGSNEQFF.

The chain couples TRBV12-5 to TRBJ2-1; D gene unclear. CDR3 size: 14 residues. Between the trimmed V and J ends, which lost 0 bases and 2 bases, there was a span of 5 bases. The germline gives CDR1 LGHNT, CDR2 FRNRAP. The CDR3 sequence is CASGLVSPYNEQFF. CDR3 nucleotides: TGTGCTAGTGGTTTGGTAAGCCCCTACAATGAGCAGTTCTTC.

This rearrangement joins TRBV5-6 to TRBJ1-6, with D possibly matching TRBD1 (6 bases). V was clipped by 4 bases and J by 7 bases, with 18 bases between them. Looked up from germline, CDR1 is SGHDT and CDR2 is YYEEEE. The CDR3 has 16 residues. The CDR3 protein is CASSRRGPGANSPLHF. The CDR3, as DNA: TGTGCCAGCAGCCGAAGAGGGCCAGGGGCCAATTCACCCCTCCACTTT.

The chain couples TRBV18 to TRBJ2-3, with D hard to call. Germline V gene lookup returns CDR1 KGHSH and CDR2 LQKENI. The CDR3 sequence is 14 residues long. Deletions cut 2 bases from V and 2 bases from J, with 8 bases between. CDR3 region: CASSPTSPTDTQYF. CDR3 nucleotide sequence: TGTGCCAGCTCACCAACATCCCCCACAGATACGCAGTATTTT.

The chain couples TRBV12-5 to TRBJ2-1; 15 bases agree with TRBD2. The CDR3 totals 15 residues. Germline values: CDR1 LGHNT, CDR2 FRNRAP. V lost 3 bases to trimming and J lost 8 bases; unmatched junction nucleotides: 2. CDR3 nucleotide sequence: TGTGCTAGTGGTTTCCGGACTAGCGGGGGGGATGAGCAGTTCTTC. Residues: CASGFRTSGGDEQFF. Complete variable domain (other parts from reference TRBV12-5 and TRBJ2-1): DARVTQTPRHKVTEMGQEVTMRCQPILGHNTVFWYRQTMMQGLELLAYFRNRAPLDDSGMPKDRFSAEMPDATLATLKIQPSEPRDSAVYFCASGFRTSGGDEQFFGPGTRLTVL.

The gene calls are TRBV7-2 and TRBJ1-4, with 9 bases fitting TRBD1. The CDR3 totals 12 residues. V lost 5 bases to trimming and J lost 12 bases; unmatched junction nucleotides: 4. Germline CDR1 SGHTA, CDR2 FQGNSA. CDR3 sequence (DNA): TGTGCCAGCAGCCTATGGACAGGGGAACTGTTTTTT. Its translation is CASSLWTGELFF.

This clone was counted a few times. The chain joins TRBV19 to TRBJ1-2; possible D gene TRBD1, 6 bases. Trimming left V 4 bases short and J 0 bases short, with 18 bases between. The CDR3 extends over 17 amino acids. Germline V gene lookup returns CDR1 LNHDA and CDR2 SQIVND (reference sequence). As DNA, the CDR3 is TGTGCCAGTAGTAAAAGGCCAGGGGAAGGGACTAACTATGGCTACACCTTC. It yields the protein CASSKRPGEGTNYGYTF.

V gene TRBV28 combines with J gene TRBJ1-2, with 8 bases identical to TRBD1. This CDR3 is built from 12 residues. J lost 7 bases, V lost 10 bases, and 8 bases had no gene match. Germline V gene lookup returns CDR1 MDHEN and CDR2 SYDVKM. CDR3 bases: TGTGCCATCATAGACAGGGGCGGTGGCTACACCTTC. Its protein product is CAIIDRGGGYTF.

The chain links TRBV5-6 to TRBJ2-7, with TRBD1 identical over 8 bases. V shed 4 bases and J 3 bases; nucleotides not matched to a gene: 6. The length of the CDR3 is 14 residues. Per germline, CDR1 SGHDT and CDR2 YYEEEE. The CDR3 nucleotides are TGTGCCAGCAGCATTGGGACAGGTGACTACGAGCAGTACTTC. Protein product: CASSIGTGDYEQYF.

J is TRBJ1-2 and V is TRBV30; the D gene is possibly TRBD1 (6 bases). Germline-derived CDR1 and CDR2 are GTSNPN and SVGIG (reference sequence). The CDR3 contains 16 residues. V lost 0 bases and J lost 3, with 17 bases in between. CDR3 DNA sequence: TGTGCCTGGAGTGTATCTAGAACAGGGAGGGACTATGGCTACACCTTC. Amino acids: CAWSVSRTGRDYGYTF.

The chain carries TRBV27 and TRBJ1-5; 9 nucleotides line up with TRBD1. The J segment lost 3 bases and the V segment lost 5 bases, leaving 8 bases of the junction unmatched. CDR3 length: 16 residues. The germline CDR1 and CDR2 sequences are MNHEY and SMNVEV (reference sequence). The CDR3, as DNA: TGTGCCAGCAGTAATCACGGGACAGGGCCCAATCAGCCCCAGCATTTT. Encoded protein: CASSNHGTGPNQPQHF.

In nucleotides, the CDR3 is TGTGCCAGCAGCTTCGGAGGGCTCGGGGCCAACGTCCTGACTTTC. The encoded protein is CASSFGGLGANVLTF. This chain joins TRBV11-3 and TRBJ2-6, with D perhaps TRBD2 (6 bases). This CDR3 is 15 amino acids long. V lost 3 bases and J lost 4, with 10 bases in between. The V gene's germline CDR1 is SGHNT and CDR2 YENEEA.

This chain connects TRBV27 to TRBJ1-2; D remains unclear. Trimming took 6 bases from V and 8 from J, leaving 16 bases between them. The CDR3 is 13 amino acids. From germline, CDR1 is MNHEY and CDR2 SMNVEV (reference sequence). The DNA for the CDR3 is TGTGCCAGCAGGGGAGCATACGATATGGGCTACACCTTC. This sequence encodes CASRGAYDMGYTF.

The chain uses TRBV4-1 and TRBJ1-2; no reliable D call. Trimming removed 1 base at V and 2 bases at J, with 5 bases between. This CDR3 is built from 13 residues. CDR1 MGHRA and CDR2 YSYEKL come from the germline V gene. The CDR3 reads CASSQGGNYGYTF. Written as DNA, the CDR3 is TGCGCCAGCAGCCAAGGAGGGAACTATGGCTACACCTTC.

The genes are TRBV11-2 and TRBJ1-2; 10 nucleotides align to TRBD1. CDR3 size: 18 residues. Germline-derived CDR1 and CDR2 are SGHAT and FQNNGV. Losses at the gene ends were 6 bases for V and 0 bases for J; bases not matched to a gene: 13. In nucleotides, the CDR3 is TGTGCCAGCAGACTAGTTCGAGGGACAGGGGACTCTAACTATGGCTACACCTTC. Translation gives CASRLVRGTGDSNYGYTF.

The chain links TRBV13 to TRBJ2-1, with 10 bases matching TRBD2. The CDR3 contains 15 residues. With 4 bases clipped from V and 5 bases from J, the junction kept 5 bases outside the gene matches. Germline values: CDR1 PRHDT, CDR2 FYEKMQ (reference sequence). The CDR3 DNA is TGTGCCAGCAGCTCCAGAGGGACTAGCGACAATGAGCAGTTCTTC. Its translation: CASSSRGTSDNEQFF.

This clone was observed once. V is TRBV7-2 and J is TRBJ1-1; 7 bases are shared with TRBD1. Germline trimming cut 4 bases from V and 4 bases from J; bases unmatched to any gene: 6. The length of the CDR3 is 14 residues. Germline CDR1 reads SGHTA; CDR2 reads FQGNSA. DNA for the CDR3: TGTGCCAGCAGCTATTTCGCAGGGGGCACTGAAGCTTTCTTT. It translates to CASSYFAGGTEAFF. Full variable domain (rest looked up from reference TRBV7-2 and TRBJ1-1): GAGVSQSPSNKVTEKGKDVELRCDPISGHTALYWYRQSLGQGLEFLIYFQGNSAPDKSGLPSDRFSAERTGGSVSTLTIQRTQQEDSAVYLCASSYFAGGTEAFFGQGTRLTVV.

This clone was detected only once. The V and J genes are TRBV29-1 and TRBJ1-1, with 9 bases matching TRBD1. The CDR3 is made up of 15 amino acids. The germline V gene has CDR1 SQVTM and CDR2 ANQGSEA. V was clipped by 7 bases and J by 5 bases; unmatched bases: 14. The CDR3 coding sequence is TGCAGCGCTGGACCACAGGGGGCTCGTGGTACTGAAGCTTTCTTT. Amino acid sequence: CSAGPQGARGTEAFF.

The rearrangement links TRBV29-1 to TRBJ2-7; weak D call: TRBD2 (5 bases). V was shortened by 6 bases and J by 7 bases, with 13 bases between the two germline ends. Germline CDR1 SQVTM, CDR2 ANQGSEA. The CDR3 contains 11 residues. The CDR3 spells CSVLTTGEQYF. DNA of the CDR3: TGCAGCGTACTAACCACGGGGGAGCAGTACTTC.

The chain has TRBV6-5 and TRBJ1-2, with D perhaps TRBD1 (5 bases). The CDR3 covers 15 residues. V was clipped by 5 bases and J by 7 bases, with 20 bases between them. Germline V gene data show CDR1 as MNHEY and CDR2 as SVGAGI. CDR3 in amino acids: CASSTGGVAQFGYTF. CDR3 sequence (DNA): TGTGCCAGCAGTACCGGGGGGGTGGCACAATTTGGCTACACCTTC.

The V and J genes are TRBV10-1 and TRBJ2-4, with D tentatively TRBD1 (5 bases). The CDR3 spans 13 residues. Trimming stripped 0 bases from V and 13 bases from J, with 13 bases between. The V gene's germline CDR1 is WNHNN and CDR2 SYGVQD (reference sequence). CDR3 loop: CASSESGAAGQYF. CDR3 sequence (DNA): TGCGCCAGCAGTGAGTCAGGGGCGGCAGGACAGTACTTC.

V is TRBV5-8 and J is TRBJ1-4, with D uncertain. The germline gives CDR1 SGHTS, CDR2 YDEGEE. Trimming took 0 bases from V and 4 from J, leaving 16 bases between them. CDR3 size: 17 residues. In nucleotides, the CDR3 is TGTGCCAGCAGCTTGGGGGGAGAACCTTCGGGTAATGAAAAACTGTTTTTT. This gives the protein CASSLGGEPSGNEKLFF.

This clone has just a few counts. The chain has TRBV7-9 and TRBJ1-4; 8 nucleotides match TRBD1. CDR1 SEHNR and CDR2 FQNEAQ come from the germline V gene (reference sequence). CDR3 size: 14 residues. The trim removed 5 bases at V and 5 bases at J, leaving 4 bases unmatched. The CDR3 DNA reads TGTGCCAGCAGCATGGACAGGGACAATGAAAAACTGTTTTTT. Translation: CASSMDRDNEKLFF.

This clone occurred once. The chain combines TRBV2 with TRBJ1-2; 8 bases align to TRBD1. Germline CDR1 reads SNHLY; CDR2 reads FYNNEI. The ends lost 7 bases at V and 6 bases at J; junction bases unmatched: 7. CDR3 length equals 13 residues. This chain's CDR3 is CASTQDRDNGYTF. The CDR3 DNA is TGTGCCAGCACCCAGGACAGGGACAATGGCTACACCTTC.